These 21 T cell receptor beta chains were all obtained from the same sample, sequenced in a study of control samples from healthy donors and cancer patients. Sequenced by immunoSEQ multiplex PCR; TCRdb stores in-frame clones only, minus some. Here the sample spans roughly 130,000 clones, around 90% being singletons. The sequenced sample was blood. These receptors all stem from a man aged 18 to 29 in good health.

The chain employs TRBV11-3 and TRBJ1-1; D perhaps matches TRBD1 (5 bases). The CDR3 length is 14 residues. The V gene's germline CDR1 is SGHNT and CDR2 YENEEA. Trimming pared 5 bases from V and 3 bases from J, leaving 13 bases between. The chain's CDR3 is CASSKFPGDTEAFF. As DNA, the CDR3 is TGTGCCAGCAGCAAATTCCCGGGGGACACTGAAGCTTTCTTT.

The chain carries TRBV7-5 and TRBJ1-1. TRBV7-5 is a pseudogene. The CDR3 has 17 residues. The CDR3: CVRSLETGTEMNTEAFF. In nucleotides, the CDR3 is TGTGTCAGAAGCTTAGAGACCGGGACGGAGATGAACACTGAAGCTTTCTTT.

The gene calls are TRBV5-1 and TRBJ1-1; the D is unclear. V was shortened by 4 bases and J by 1 base, with 8 bases between the two germline ends. The length of the CDR3 is 13 residues. The V gene's germline CDR1 is SGHRS and CDR2 YFSETQ. The CDR3 spells CASSQQPNTEAFF. The CDR3 nucleotides are TGCGCCAGCAGCCAACAACCGAACACTGAAGCTTTCTTT.

V usage is TRBV5-6 and J usage is TRBJ1-1; D gene ambiguous. The germline gives CDR1 SGHDT, CDR2 YYEEEE. The CDR3 totals 13 residues. Trimming took 3 bases from V and 7 from J, leaving 13 bases between them. The CDR3 coding sequence is TGTGCCAGCAGCTCCGGACGGAGTTTTGAAGCTTTCTTT. This encodes CASSSGRSFEAFF. The full variable domain, with the rest looked up from reference TRBV5-6 and TRBJ1-1, is DAGVTQSPTHLIKTRGQQVTLRCSPKSGHDTVSWYQQALGQGPQFIFQYYEEEERQRGNFPDRFSGHQFPNYSSELNVNALLLGDSALYLCASSSGRSFEAFFGQGTRLTVV.

This chain connects TRBV6-6 to TRBJ2-7, with D hard to call. The CDR3 is 12 amino acids. Germline V lookup: CDR1 MNHNY, CDR2 SVGAGI (reference sequence). V gave up 6 bases and J gave up 5 bases, with 11 bases separating them. CDR3 nucleotide sequence: TGTGCCAGCAGCCGGACCGTTAACGAGCAGTACTTC. Amino acids: CASSRTVNEQYF.

Regarding this clone: The junction differs from germline at one of its ends, possibly a read error. This chain joins TRBV20-1 and TRBJ2-1; a weak D match, TRBD1 (6 bases). The CDR3 runs to 11 residues. The germline CDR1 and CDR2 sequences are DFQATT and SNEGSKA (reference sequence). The CDR3 region has the DNA TGCAGTGCTAGAGGAGTAGCAGGGGAGATCTTC. This codes for CSARGVAGEIF.

The chain uses TRBV12-3 or TRBV12-4 and TRBJ1-2; a possible D gene is TRBD1 (5 bases). CDR3 size: 12 residues. The germline V and J ends were trimmed by 7 bases and 7 bases, with 13 bases remaining between them. The CDR3 reads CASTFIGGGYTF. In nucleotides, the CDR3 is TGTGCCAGCACCTTCATTGGGGGTGGCTACACCTTC.

This clone came up once. This chain connects TRBV20-1 to TRBJ1-1, with 7 bases that match TRBD1. CDR3 length equals 13 residues. The trim removed 3 bases at V and 1 base at J, leaving 2 bases unmatched. Germline lookup yields CDR1 DFQATT and CDR2 SNEGSKA (reference sequence). CDR3 region: CSASRQGNTEAFF. In DNA, the CDR3 is TGCAGTGCTAGTCGACAGGGGAACACTGAAGCTTTCTTT.

The rearrangement uses TRBV6-4 and TRBJ2-3, with D possibly TRBD1 on 5 matching bases. V was trimmed by 2 bases and J by 1 base, leaving 7 bases between them. Germline V CDR1 and CDR2: MRHNA, SNTAGT. CDR3 length: 14 amino acids. The CDR3 is CASSDGAGTDTQYF. The DNA of the CDR3 is TGTGCCAGCAGTGACGGGGCAGGCACAGATACGCAGTATTTT.

The chain links TRBV7-6 to TRBJ2-5; D is possibly TRBD1 (5 bases). The V gene's germline CDR1 is SGHVS and CDR2 FNYEAQ. CDR3 length: 16 amino acids. V lost 1 base, J lost 3 bases, and 15 bases lay in between. The CDR3 loop reads CASSLGRQYDKETQYF. The CDR3 DNA is TGTGCCAGCAGCTTAGGCCGACAGTACGATAAAGAGACCCAGTACTTC.

The V gene is TRBV5-1, the J gene TRBJ1-1; D unresolved. The V and J ends lost 0 bases and 1 base respectively, with 10 bases between them. The CDR3 runs 15 residues. Germline V gene lookup returns CDR1 SGHRS and CDR2 YFSETQ. CDR3 in DNA: TGCGCCAGCAGCTTGGTTCCAGACAAGAACACTGAAGCTTTCTTT. Protein sequence: CASSLVPDKNTEAFF.

The V call is TRBV7-3, the J call TRBJ2-5; D gene uncertain. V lost 5 bases and J 5 bases, leaving 12 bases between the germline ends. The CDR3 runs 13 residues. The germline V gene encodes CDR1 SGHTA and CDR2 FQGTGA. This CDR3 is CASSPNPRETQYF. The CDR3 nucleotides read TGTGCCAGCAGCCCAAACCCGAGGGAGACCCAGTACTTC.

The chain employs TRBV5-4 and TRBJ2-7; D remains ambiguous. The ends were cut back, 2 bases at V and 0 bases at J, with 12 bases in the middle. CDR1 and CDR2 from the germline V gene are SGHNT and YYREEE (reference sequence). This CDR3 contains 15 residues. The CDR3 sequence is CASSLFGVNSYEQYF. The DNA for the CDR3 is TGTGCCAGCAGCTTATTCGGTGTCAACTCCTACGAGCAGTACTTC.

In this sample, this clone turned up a few times. The J gene is TRBJ1-1, the V gene TRBV6-1; no reliable D call. Per germline, CDR1 MNHNS and CDR2 SASEGT. V shed 3 bases and J shed 0 bases, with 14 bases lying between them. The CDR3 length is 16 residues. The CDR3 loop reads CASSDRGRRMNTEAFF. The CDR3 region has the DNA TGTGCCAGCAGTGACCGTGGGCGGAGGATGAACACTGAAGCTTTCTTT.

The chain links TRBV5-1 to TRBJ1-6, with D unresolved. Germline V CDR1 and CDR2: SGHRS, YFSETQ. V was shortened by 2 bases and J by 2 bases, with 2 bases between the two germline ends. The CDR3 consists of 13 residues. For the CDR3, the DNA is TGCGCCAGCAGCTTCACCTATAATTCACCCCTCCACTTT. Residues: CASSFTYNSPLHF.

The J gene is TRBJ2-1, the V gene TRBV19, with TRBD1 as a possible D gene (6 bases). Per germline, CDR1 LNHDA and CDR2 SQIVND (reference sequence). This CDR3 spans 14 amino acids. The germline V and J ends were trimmed by 11 bases and 10 bases, with 24 bases remaining between them. The CDR3 DNA reads as TGTGCCTCAAACTACGGATACTATACAGGGGAGCAGTTCTTC. It specifies CASNYGYYTGEQFF.

V is TRBV5-6 and J is TRBJ1-2, with unresolved D. Germline loops: CDR1 SGHDT, CDR2 YYEEEE. V lost 4 bases and J 2 bases, leaving 9 bases between the germline ends. The CDR3 is 13 residues long. The CDR3 DNA sequence: TGTGCCAGCAGCCCCGACAAGAACTATGGCTACACCTTC. Protein sequence: CASSPDKNYGYTF. The complete variable domain, with remaining parts taken from reference TRBV5-6 and TRBJ1-2, reads DAGVTQSPTHLIKTRGQQVTLRCSPKSGHDTVSWYQQALGQGPQFIFQYYEEEERQRGNFPDRFSGHQFPNYSSELNVNALLLGDSALYLCASSPDKNYGYTFGSGTRLTVV.

The J gene is TRBJ1-5, the V gene TRBV5-1; D perhaps matches TRBD1 (5 bases). Trimming took 5 bases from V and 2 from J, leaving 11 bases between them. This CDR3 contains 14 residues. Per the germline V gene, CDR1 is SGHRS and CDR2 is YFSETQ. The CDR3 reads CASRPDSGNQPQHF. The CDR3 DNA reads as TGCGCCAGCAGACCTGACAGTGGCAATCAGCCCCAGCATTTT.

V is TRBV7-8 and J is TRBJ2-1; tentative D call: TRBD1 (6 bases). V was cut by 1 base and J by 0 bases, with 7 bases left in between. Germline V lookup: CDR1 SGHVS, CDR2 FQNEAQ. The CDR3 consists of 15 residues. The CDR3 sequence: CASSLEDSSYNEQFF. Here the CDR3 DNA reads TGTGCCAGCAGCTTAGAGGACAGCTCCTACAATGAGCAGTTCTTC.

V gene TRBV23-1 combines with J gene TRBJ1-5; TRBD1 matches 7 bases. TRBV23-1 is marked as an open reading frame, function uncertain. The ends lost 0 bases at V and 4 bases at J; junction bases unmatched: 6. This CDR3 region has 16 residues. The CDR3 nucleotides are TGCGCCAGCAGTCAATCTTCCAGGGGGAGTAATCAGCCCCAGCATTTT. This translates into CASSQSSRGSNQPQHF.

The genes are TRBV5-1 and TRBJ1-1, with a tentative D call TRBD1 (5 bases). The ends were cut back, 4 bases at V and 1 base at J, with 8 bases in the middle. From germline, CDR1 is SGHRS and CDR2 YFSETQ. The CDR3 is made up of 13 amino acids. CDR3 in amino acids: CASSATGNTEAFF. The CDR3, as DNA: TGCGCCAGCAGCGCTACAGGGAACACTGAAGCTTTCTTT. The complete variable domain, with remaining parts taken from reference TRBV5-1 and TRBJ1-1, reads KAGVTQTPRYLIKTRGQQVTLSCSPISGHRSVSWYQQTPGQGLQFLFEYFSETQRNKGNFPGRFSGRQFSNSRSEMNVSTLELGDSALYLCASSATGNTEAFFGQGTRLTVV.